Sequencing of this T cell receptor (beta chain) was carried out in a study of blood T cell repertoires in COVID-19. Study-level background: Samples taken during acute and convalescent COVID-19 were collected in the United States, Italy and Spain.

How the authors handled the data: Quantification of nucleated cells was approximated via reference gene primer amplification. This table comes from immunoSEQ multiplex PCR, and its TCRdb copy is limited to in-frame clones, with some not included. Clone size and the V and J calls come from that table; the DNA yielded D and trimming. This repertoire shows hundreds of thousands of clones, 70% to 90% found once; its top ten account for more than 1.4%. Unmatched junction bases numbered 6, after V lost 5 bases and J lost 6 bases. This CDR3 has 13 amino acids. Germline loops: CDR1 LNHDA, CDR2 SQIVND (reference sequence).

Sample: peripheral blood. The source is a woman aged 30 to 39 with active or convalescent COVID-19. The chain joins TRBV19 to TRBJ2-7; 8 bases line up with TRBD1. The CDR3 nucleotides read TGTGCCAGTAGTGTACCACAGGGGGGCGAGCAGTACTTC. Residues: CASSVPQGGEQYF. Complete variable domain (other parts from reference TRBV19 and TRBJ2-7): DGGITQSPKYLFRKEGQNVTLSCEQNLNHDAMYWYRQDPGQGLRLIYYSQIVNDFQKGDIAEGYSVSREKKESFPLTVTSAQKNPTAFYLCASSVPQGGEQYFGPGTRLTVT.